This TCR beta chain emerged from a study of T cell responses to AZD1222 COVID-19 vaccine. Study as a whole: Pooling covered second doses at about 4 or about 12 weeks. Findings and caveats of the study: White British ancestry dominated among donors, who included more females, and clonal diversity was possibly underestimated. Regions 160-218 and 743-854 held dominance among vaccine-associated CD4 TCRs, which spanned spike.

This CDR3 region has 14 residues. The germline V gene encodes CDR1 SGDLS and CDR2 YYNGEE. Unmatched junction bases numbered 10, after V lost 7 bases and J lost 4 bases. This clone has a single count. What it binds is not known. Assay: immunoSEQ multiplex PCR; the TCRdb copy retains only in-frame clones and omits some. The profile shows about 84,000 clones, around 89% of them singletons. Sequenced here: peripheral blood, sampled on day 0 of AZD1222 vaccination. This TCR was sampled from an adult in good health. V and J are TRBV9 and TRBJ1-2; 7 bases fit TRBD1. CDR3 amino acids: CASGAGQASYGYTF. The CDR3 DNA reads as TGTGCCAGCGGGGCAGGACAGGCTTCCTATGGCTACACCTTC.